Below, 29 T cell receptor beta chains from the same sample are listed, as sequenced in a study of blood T cell repertoires in COVID-19. The data were produced by immunoSEQ multiplex PCR, yet TCRdb's version contains in-frame clones alone and is incomplete. The sample shows approximately 300,000 clones, approximately 92% of them seen only once. Material: PBMCs or T cells enriched from blood (not recorded which). The origin of the receptors is a young woman who had recovered from COVID-19.

The V call is TRBV27, the J call TRBJ1-1; D is unresolved. Trimming shortened V by 6 bases and J by 1 base, and 15 bases separated the two germline ends. The CDR3 loop spans 15 amino acids. The germline V gene encodes CDR1 MNHEY and CDR2 SMNVEV (reference sequence). The CDR3 loop is CASSRNDRRNTEAFF. CDR3 DNA sequence: TGTGCCAGCAGCAGGAACGATCGCAGGAACACTGAAGCTTTCTTT.

The rearrangement joins TRBV19 to TRBJ1-2; weak D call: TRBD1 (5 bases). Germline assignment: CDR1 LNHDA and CDR2 SQIVND (reference sequence). This CDR3 is built from 13 residues. Trimming pared 5 bases from V and 6 bases from J, leaving 13 bases between. CDR3 residues: CASSPGGGNGYTF. The CDR3 DNA sequence: TGTGCCAGTAGTCCGGGCGGGGGAAATGGCTACACCTTC. The full variable domain, completed using reference TRBV19 and TRBJ1-2, is DGGITQSPKYLFRKEGQNVTLSCEQNLNHDAMYWYRQDPGQGLRLIYYSQIVNDFQKGDIAEGYSVSREKKESFPLTVTSAQKNPTAFYLCASSPGGGNGYTFGSGTRLTVV.

A single count supports this clone. The gene calls are TRBV18 and TRBJ1-1; possibly TRBD1 for D (5 bases). This CDR3 is built from 16 residues. V was shortened by 6 bases and J by 2 bases, with 19 bases between the two germline ends. Per the germline V gene, CDR1 is KGHSH and CDR2 is LQKENI. In nucleotides, the CDR3 is TGTGCCAGCTCTCCCAGGGTTCCCGATACAAACACTGAAGCTTTCTTT. Translation gives CASSPRVPDTNTEAFF.

The chain has TRBV27 and TRBJ1-2, with 10 positions matching TRBD1. Trimming removed 5 bases from V and 6 bases from J; junction bases left unmatched: 9. CDR1 and CDR2 from the germline V gene are MNHEY and SMNVEV (reference sequence). This CDR3 has 15 residues. The CDR3 here is CASSIGQGVVDGYTF. The CDR3 region has the DNA TGTGCCAGCAGTATCGGACAGGGGGTCGTGGATGGCTACACCTTC.

The chain combines TRBV7-2 with TRBJ1-1; the match to TRBD1 covers 7 bases. Trimming at V came to 2 bases and at J to 5 bases, leaving 11 bases not matched to a gene. The CDR3 contains 16 residues. Germline assignment: CDR1 SGHTA and CDR2 FQGNSA. For the CDR3, the DNA is TGTGCCAGCAGCTTACAAGGGGGCGGTCTAAGGACTGAAGCTTTCTTT. Its translation is CASSLQGGGLRTEAFF.

The chain employs TRBV27 and TRBJ2-7; 10 bases are shared with TRBD1. CDR3 length: 16 residues. CDR1 and CDR2 from the germline V gene are MNHEY and SMNVEV (reference sequence). Unmatched junction bases numbered 12, after V lost 5 bases and J lost 5 bases. This CDR3 reads CASSLYRDRGRHEQYF. CDR3 sequence (DNA): TGTGCCAGCAGTCTATACCGGGACAGGGGCCGGCACGAGCAGTACTTC.

The table lists this clone with a count of one. DNA of the CDR3: TGTGCCAGCAGCCTTCCCCCAGGGGCCACCTACGAGCAGTACTTC. It yields the protein CASSLPPGATYEQYF. The V and J genes are TRBV11-2 and TRBJ2-7; D perhaps matches TRBD1 (6 bases). Trimming left V 5 bases short and J 2 bases short, with 16 bases between. The V gene's germline CDR1 is SGHAT and CDR2 FQNNGV. The CDR3 extends over 15 amino acids.

The genes are TRBV5-6 and TRBJ2-7; TRBD2 aligns across 12 bases. From germline, CDR1 is SGHDT and CDR2 YYEEEE. The CDR3 is 17 amino acids. J lost 2 bases, V lost 4 bases, and 10 bases had no gene match. The CDR3 coding sequence is TGTGCCAGCAGCGAGTCGACTAGCGGGGGCCTCCCCTACGAGCAGTACTTC. Translating it yields CASSESTSGGLPYEQYF.

The V and J genes are TRBV4-3 and TRBJ1-1; D may be TRBD1 (5 bases). Trimming took 0 bases from V and 4 from J, leaving 15 bases between them. This CDR3 is 16 amino acids long. Germline CDR1 and CDR2: LGHNA and YSLEER. The DNA for the CDR3 is TGCGCCAGCAGCCAAGATAGGTGGCAGGGCGGCACTGAAGCTTTCTTT. Encoded protein: CASSQDRWQGGTEAFF.

J is TRBJ2-7 and V is TRBV5-1; D is perhaps TRBD1 (6 bases). The ends were cut back, 1 base at V and 0 bases at J, with 11 bases in the middle. Per germline, CDR1 SGHRS and CDR2 YFSETQ. The CDR3 is made up of 15 amino acids. For the CDR3, the DNA is TGCGCCAGCAGCTTGACAGGGACCAGCTCCTACGAGCAGTACTTC. Translating it yields CASSLTGTSSYEQYF.

The chain recombines TRBV3-1 (or the pseudogene TRBV3-2) with TRBJ2-7; D possibly corresponds to TRBD1 (6 bases). The V end lost 1 base, the J end lost 3 bases, and 13 bases lay between the germline ends. CDR3 size: 15 residues. Germline lookup yields CDR1 LGHDT and CDR2 YNNKEL (reference sequence). CDR3 sequence reads: CASSQGTGLIYEQYF. In DNA, the CDR3 is TGTGCCAGCAGCCAAGGAACAGGGCTTATCTACGAGCAGTACTTC.

The rearrangement links TRBV5-4 to TRBJ2-5, with 9 bases fitting TRBD1. The V and J ends lost 6 bases and 6 bases, in that order; junction bases with no gene match: 12. Germline CDR1 and CDR2: SGHNT and YYREEE (reference sequence). The CDR3 extends over 15 amino acids. CDR3 region: CASTQGRTGEKTQYF. In nucleotides, the CDR3 is TGTGCCAGCACCCAGGGCAGGACAGGGGAGAAGACCCAGTACTTC.

This chain connects TRBV6-5 to TRBJ1-5; D possibly corresponds to TRBD1 (5 bases). CDR3 length: 14 amino acids. Between the trimmed V and J ends, which lost 7 bases and 0 bases, there was a span of 10 bases. Germline V gene lookup returns CDR1 MNHEY and CDR2 SVGAGI. CDR3 protein: CASIQDYSNQPQHF. The CDR3 DNA sequence: TGTGCCAGCATACAGGATTATAGCAATCAGCCCCAGCATTTT.

V is TRBV4-3 and J is TRBJ2-2; 10 nucleotides match TRBD2. The CDR3 is 19 amino acids. Germline trimming cut 0 bases from V and 5 bases from J; bases unmatched to any gene: 12. From germline, CDR1 is LGHNA and CDR2 YSLEER. The CDR3, as DNA: TGCGCCAGCAGCCAAGATCCGGCTAGCGGGAGCGGTGGGACCGGGGAGCTGTTTTTT. The encoded protein is CASSQDPASGSGGTGELFF.

The genes are TRBV6-1 and TRBJ2-4, with a possible D match to TRBD1 (5 bases). Germline CDR1 and CDR2: MNHNS and SASEGT. The V gene lost 0 bases and the J gene lost 0 bases, with 9 bases spanning the gap. CDR3 length: 16 amino acids. The DNA of the CDR3 is TGTGCCAGCAGTGAAGCCCCAGGGTTAGCCAAAAACATTCAGTACTTC. Translation: CASSEAPGLAKNIQYF.

This clone appeared a few times. The chain recombines TRBV3-1 (or the pseudogene TRBV3-2) with TRBJ1-2, with 8 positions matching TRBD1. V lost 6 bases, J lost 2 bases, and 14 bases stayed unmatched. Germline CDR1 and CDR2: LGHDT and YNNKEL (reference sequence). CDR3 length equals 17 residues. CDR3 loop: CASRQSGTGAKNYGYTF. The CDR3 DNA follows: TGTGCCAGCAGACAATCGGGGACAGGAGCAAAGAACTATGGCTACACCTTC.

V and J are TRBV21-1 and TRBJ2-5; the tabulated D call, TRBD2, remains unverified against the DNA. TRBV21-1 is an annotated pseudogene. The CDR3 length is 18 residues. The CDR3 loop reads CASSKDPRLAGGQETQYF. The CDR3 DNA sequence: TGTGCCAGCAGCAAAGATCCCCGTCTAGCGGGGGGGCAAGAGACCCAGTACTTC.

This rearrangement joins TRBV14 to TRBJ2-5, with D perhaps matching TRBD2 (6 bases). Trimming shortened V by 3 bases and J by 2 bases, and 13 bases separated the two germline ends. The CDR3 extends over 15 amino acids. The V gene's germline CDR1 is SGHDN and CDR2 FVKESK. The CDR3 DNA reads as TGTGCCAGCAGCCACCTCTCCGGGACTCAAGAGACCCAGTACTTC. Amino acid sequence: CASSHLSGTQETQYF.

This chain connects TRBV5-1 to TRBJ2-1; unclear D gene. The CDR3 runs 13 residues. Trimming stripped 3 bases from V and 6 bases from J, with 10 bases between. CDR1 is SGHRS and CDR2 is YFSETQ in the germline V gene. In DNA, the CDR3 is TGCGCCAGCAGCTCCCGGGTCCTCAATGAGCAGTTCTTC. Translation gives CASSSRVLNEQFF.

The chain carries TRBV4-1 and TRBJ2-2, with 14 bases lining up with TRBD2. The CDR3 totals 18 residues. Germline V gene data show CDR1 as MGHRA and CDR2 as YSYEKL. The V gene end was trimmed by 2 bases and the J gene end by 7 bases; junction bases not matched to a gene: 9. In DNA, the CDR3 is TGCGCCAGCAGCCAACGATCGGGACTAGCGGGAGTGTACGGGGAGCTGTTTTTT. As protein: CASSQRSGLAGVYGELFF.

This chain connects TRBV12-2 to TRBJ1-3; the table gives TRBD1 as D, unverified against the DNA. TRBV12-2 is a known pseudogene. The CDR3 runs to 16 residues. CDR3 sequence reads: CASRPRGQISGNTIYF. The DNA of the CDR3 is TGTGCAAGTCGCCCTCGCGGACAGATCTCTGGAAACACCATATATTTT.

The chain carries TRBV2 and TRBJ1-2, with D unresolved. This CDR3 has 13 residues. Trimming stripped 2 bases from V and 2 bases from J, with 6 bases between. Germline V gene lookup returns CDR1 SNHLY and CDR2 FYNNEI. As DNA, the CDR3 is TGTGCCAGCAGTGAATTGGAGAACTATGGCTACACCTTC. Protein product: CASSELENYGYTF.

This chain links TRBV7-9 with TRBJ2-7, with TRBD2 identical over 7 bases. This CDR3 region has 15 residues. Trimming removed 1 base from V and 5 bases from J; junction bases left unmatched: 8. Germline lookup yields CDR1 SEHNR and CDR2 FQNEAQ (reference sequence). The CDR3 loop is CASSLVVAGVHEQYF. The CDR3 nucleotides are TGTGCCAGCAGCTTAGTCGTGGCGGGGGTCCACGAGCAGTACTTC.

The genes are TRBV28 and TRBJ2-1; TRBD1 aligns across 9 bases. The germline gives CDR1 MDHEN, CDR2 SYDVKM. V shed 5 bases, J shed 5 bases, and the junction held 7 bases outside the gene matches. The CDR3 length is 15 residues. CDR3 nucleotides: TGTGCCAGCAGTCCAGGGACAGGGTGGGACAATGAGCAGTTCTTC. It is translated as CASSPGTGWDNEQFF.

V gene TRBV28 combines with J gene TRBJ2-1; 10 nucleotides agree with TRBD2. The CDR3 runs to 20 residues. The germline CDR1 and CDR2 sequences are MDHEN and SYDVKM. The V and J ends lost 6 bases and 1 base, in that order; junction bases with no gene match: 18. CDR3 in DNA: TGTGCCAGCAGGGACCGCGCTAGCGGGAGTCCCATCTTATCCTACAATGAGCAGTTCTTC. It codes for CASRDRASGSPILSYNEQFF.

The chain joins TRBV9 to TRBJ2-1, with 10 bases that match TRBD2. Germline CDR1 and CDR2: SGDLS and YYNGEE. V lost 4 bases, J lost 7 bases, and 8 bases stayed unmatched. The CDR3 is 15 residues long. CDR3 in DNA: TGTGCCAGCAGCTCCCGGGAGCGGGGGGGGAATGAGCAGTTCTTC. Amino acids: CASSSRERGGNEQFF.

This clone showed up just a few times. This chain uses TRBV5-1 with TRBJ2-7, with 9 bases that match TRBD2. From germline, CDR1 is SGHRS and CDR2 YFSETQ. The CDR3 is made up of 15 amino acids. The V segment lost 4 bases and the J segment 4 bases; nucleotides outside the gene matches: 9. CDR3 DNA: TGCGCCAGCAGCCACACCTCTAGCGGGGTTTACGAGCAGTACTTC. This gives the protein CASSHTSSGVYEQYF.

The genes are TRBV15 and TRBJ2-2; 8 nucleotides align to TRBD1. Trimming cost V 3 bases and J 6 bases; bases outside gene matches: 6. Germline CDR1 and CDR2: LNHNV and YYDKDF (reference sequence). CDR3 length equals 15 residues. Here the CDR3 reads CATSSNDRGPGELFF. CDR3 DNA sequence: TGTGCCACCAGCAGCAACGACAGGGGACCCGGGGAGCTGTTTTTT.

The chain combines TRBV13 with TRBJ1-1; 11 bases fit TRBD1. Germline V gene lookup returns CDR1 PRHDT and CDR2 FYEKMQ (reference sequence). With V trimmed by 3 bases and J by 10 bases, 4 bases remained unmatched. The CDR3 totals 13 residues. For the CDR3, the DNA is TGTGCCAGCAGCTTGGGACAGGGGGGGGGAGCTTTCTTT. Amino acid sequence: CASSLGQGGGAFF.